Below, 19 T cell receptor beta chains from the same sample are listed, as sequenced in a study of shared clonotypes between healthy human individuals. Here immunoSEQ multiplex PCR was the method, and the copy in TCRdb shows in-frame clones only, minus some. The profile shows 950,000 to 1,300,000 clones, approximately 76% of them singletons. The sequenced material came from memory CD4+ T cells sorted from blood. Indicated subset: CD45RA-negative fraction. These receptors originate from a man younger than 35 in good health.

The chain combines TRBV28 with TRBJ2-3; weak D call: TRBD1 (6 bases). The germline CDR1 and CDR2 sequences are MDHEN and SYDVKM. CDR3 length: 14 amino acids. Trimming removed 2 bases at V and 6 bases at J, with 12 bases between. This CDR3 reads CASSLGQGSDTQYF. The CDR3, as DNA: TGTGCCAGCAGTTTAGGTCAGGGGTCGGATACGCAGTATTTT.

The V call is TRBV4-1, the J call TRBJ1-3; 9 bases map to TRBD1. The CDR3 loop spans 17 amino acids. V lost 0 bases, J lost 3 bases, and 6 bases stayed unmatched. The germline CDR1 and CDR2 sequences are MGHRA and YSYEKL. The CDR3 spells CASSQDGGTGIGNTIYF. CDR3 bases: TGCGCCAGCAGCCAAGATGGCGGGACAGGGATTGGAAACACCATATATTTT.

Comment on this clone: The junction does not match germline at one end; this may be a read error. The V and J genes are TRBV7-7 and TRBJ2-3, with no clear D. The CDR3 has 13 amino acids. The germline V gene encodes CDR1 SSHAT and CDR2 FNYEAQ (reference sequence). CDR3 loop: CASSEDYTDTQYF. In DNA, the CDR3 is TGTGCTAGCAGCGAGGATTACACAGATACGCAGTATTTT. Full variable domain (rest looked up from reference TRBV7-7 and TRBJ2-3): GAGVSQSPRYKVTKRGQDVTLRCDPISSHATLYWYQQALGQGPEFLTYFNYEAQPDKSGLPSDRFSAERPEGSISTLTIQRTEQRDSAMYRCASSEDYTDTQYFGPGTRLTVL.

This clone was seen a single time. The chain couples TRBV14 to TRBJ2-7; no clear D. The CDR3 length is 16 residues. V was shortened by 1 base and J by 7 bases, with 20 bases between the two germline ends. The germline V gene has CDR1 SGHDN and CDR2 FVKESK. The CDR3 DNA is TGTGCCAGCAGCCAAGGGTCAGGAACCAGCTCGAGGGAGCAGTACTTC. The encoded protein is CASSQGSGTSSREQYF. Full variable domain (missing parts from reference TRBV14 and TRBJ2-7): EAGVTQFPSHSVIEKGQTVTLRCDPISGHDNLYWYRRVMGKEIKFLLHFVKESKQDESGMPNNRFLAERTGGTYSTLKVQPAELEDSGVYFCASSQGSGTSSREQYFGPGTRLTVT.

This clone is a singleton in its sample. J is TRBJ1-2 and V is TRBV21-1; the table's D call, TRBD1, was not checked against the DNA. TRBV21-1 is designated a pseudogene. This CDR3 region has 16 residues. The CDR3 DNA follows: TGTGCCAGCCTCTTATTTGGAGACAGCCGATCCTATGGCTACACCTTC. Protein: CASLLFGDSRSYGYTF.

Here the CDR3 DNA reads TGTGCCAGCAGCCAAACCCGGGTAAAGGGGAAGGATTATAATTCACCCCTCCACTTT. Translation gives CASSQTRVKGKDYNSPLHF. This chain uses TRBV13 with TRBJ1-6, with D possibly TRBD1 on 5 matching bases. CDR1 is PRHDT, CDR2 FYEKMQ, per germline (reference sequence). The CDR3 is made up of 19 amino acids. V lost 5 bases and J 4 bases, leaving 24 bases between the germline ends. Full variable domain (missing parts from reference TRBV13 and TRBJ1-6): AAGVIQSPRHLIKEKRETATLKCYPIPRHDTVYWYQQGPGQDPQFLISFYEKMQSDKGSIPDRFSAQQFSDYHSELNMSSLELGDSALYFCASSQTRVKGKDYNSPLHFGNGTRLTVT.

The rearrangement joins TRBV10-3 to TRBJ1-1, with TRBD1 matching over 8 bases. The CDR3 spans 15 residues. The germline CDR1 and CDR2 sequences are ENHRY and SYGVKD. The V gene end was trimmed by 3 bases and the J gene end by 9 bases; junction bases not matched to a gene: 12. The CDR3 sequence: CAISDPDRVGMKAFF. The CDR3 nucleotides read TGTGCCATCAGTGACCCGGACAGGGTAGGGATGAAAGCTTTCTTT.

The rearrangement links TRBV6-1 to TRBJ1-4, with 7 bases identical to TRBD1. The CDR3 totals 15 residues. V was clipped by 6 bases and J by 2 bases; unmatched bases: 6. The germline V gene encodes CDR1 MNHNS and CDR2 SASEGT. In DNA, the CDR3 is TGTGCCAGCAGCAGGGCCAGGGGGACTAATGAAAAACTGTTTTTT. It encodes CASSRARGTNEKLFF.

In this sample, this clone turned up a few times. The J gene is TRBJ2-3, the V gene TRBV5-3; 10 bases line up with TRBD2. TRBV5-3 is an ORF; its function is uncertain. This CDR3 has 15 amino acids. The J segment lost 7 bases and the V segment lost 3 bases, leaving 8 bases of the junction unmatched. CDR3 amino acids: CARSCKAGGPHTQYF. The CDR3 bases are TGTGCCAGAAGCTGTAAAGCGGGGGGGCCCCATACGCAGTATTTT.

This chain uses TRBV10-3 with TRBJ1-6; possibly TRBD1 for D (5 bases). Trimming took 0 bases from V and 9 from J, leaving 15 bases between them. This CDR3 is built from 16 residues. Germline CDR1 is ENHRY and CDR2 is SYGVKD. The CDR3 nucleotides are TGTGCCATCAGTGAGTCGGGAGGTACAGGAGGTTCACCCCTCCACTTT. Protein sequence: CAISESGGTGGSPLHF.

CDR3 residues: CASSLDKGEQYF. In DNA form, the CDR3 reads TGTGCCAGCAGCTTAGATAAGGGCGAGCAGTACTTC. This rearrangement joins TRBV7-8 to TRBJ2-7; D not resolved. V lost 1 base and J lost 6, with 7 bases in between. Germline CDR1 is SGHVS and CDR2 is FQNEAQ. This CDR3 is 12 amino acids long.

This chain joins TRBV5-1 and TRBJ2-7, with TRBD1 matching over 11 bases. There are 15 residues in the CDR3. The V and J ends lost 5 bases and 6 bases, in that order; junction bases with no gene match: 10. Per the germline V gene, CDR1 is SGHRS and CDR2 is YFSETQ. The CDR3 DNA is TGCGCCAGCAGGCGCGTTATGGGACAGGGGGTCGAGCAGTACTTC. Protein product: CASRRVMGQGVEQYF.

J is TRBJ1-4 and V is TRBV4-1; D is possibly TRBD1 (6 bases). CDR1 is MGHRA and CDR2 is YSYEKL in the germline V gene. The CDR3 length is 18 residues. The V end was cut by 4 bases, the J end by 5 bases, with 23 bases between. The CDR3 bases are TGCGCCAGCAGCCCACCAAGAAAGAACAGGGATTGGAATGAAAAACTGTTTTTT. Residues: CASSPPRKNRDWNEKLFF.

This chain connects TRBV7-3 to TRBJ2-2; 7 bases line up with TRBD1. The ends lost 2 bases at V and 5 bases at J; junction bases unmatched: 5. This CDR3 is 15 amino acids long. Germline lookup yields CDR1 SGHTA and CDR2 FQGTGA. The CDR3: CASSLEGARTGELFF. As DNA, the CDR3 is TGTGCCAGCAGCTTAGAGGGGGCGAGGACCGGGGAGCTGTTTTTT.

This clone was observed a handful of times. The rearrangement joins TRBV30 to TRBJ1-4; D unclear. There are 12 residues in the CDR3. Germline V gene data show CDR1 as GTSNPN and CDR2 as SVGIG (reference sequence). V lost 2 bases to trimming and J lost 7 bases, with 8 bases between them. CDR3 in amino acids: CAWSILSEKLFF. DNA of the CDR3: TGTGCCTGGAGTATTCTGAGTGAAAAACTGTTTTTT. The whole variable domain, remainder taken from reference TRBV30 and TRBJ1-4, is SQTIHQWPATLVQPVGSPLSLECTVEGTSNPNLYWYRQAAGRGLQLLFYSVGIGQISSEVPQNLSASRPQDRQFILSSKKLLLSDSGFYLCAWSILSEKLFFGSGTQLSVL.

The genes are TRBV25-1 and TRBJ2-5; 12 bases align to TRBD1. The J call is in doubt because the DNA end fits TRBJ2-7 better. Germline CDR1 and CDR2: MGHDK and SYGVNS. The CDR3 loop spans 14 amino acids. The chain's CDR3 is CASSTGQGAYEQYF. CDR3 DNA: TGTGCCAGCTCTACGGGACAGGGGGCTTACGAGCAGTACTTC.

This clone has only a few counts. Other DNA sequences in the sample encode the same CDR3. V is TRBV9 and J is TRBJ1-5; no definite D call. Germline CDR1 reads SGDLS; CDR2 reads YYNGEE. Between the trimmed V and J ends, which lost 2 bases and 7 bases, there was a span of 13 bases. The CDR3 extends over 14 amino acids. The chain's CDR3 is CASSVGQSGQPQHF. CDR3 nucleotide sequence: TGTGCCAGCAGCGTTGGGCAGTCCGGCCAGCCCCAGCATTTT.

The chain has TRBV10-3 and TRBJ1-1; tentative D call: TRBD1 (5 bases). The V end was cut by 7 bases, the J end by 5 bases, with 11 bases between. This CDR3 contains 12 residues. CDR1 is ENHRY and CDR2 is SYGVKD in the germline V gene. The CDR3: CAITQGKTEAFF. The CDR3 nucleotides are TGTGCCATCACGCAGGGCAAAACTGAAGCTTTCTTT.

The chain is built from TRBV2 and TRBJ1-5; TRBD1 might be the D (5 bases). This CDR3 has 15 amino acids. Germline values: CDR1 SNHLY, CDR2 FYNNEI. The V and J ends lost 3 bases and 2 bases respectively, with 11 bases between them. The CDR3 DNA is TGTGCCAGCAGTGAGGGGTCGGGGGGCAATCAGCCCCAGCATTTT. Its translation: CASSEGSGGNQPQHF.